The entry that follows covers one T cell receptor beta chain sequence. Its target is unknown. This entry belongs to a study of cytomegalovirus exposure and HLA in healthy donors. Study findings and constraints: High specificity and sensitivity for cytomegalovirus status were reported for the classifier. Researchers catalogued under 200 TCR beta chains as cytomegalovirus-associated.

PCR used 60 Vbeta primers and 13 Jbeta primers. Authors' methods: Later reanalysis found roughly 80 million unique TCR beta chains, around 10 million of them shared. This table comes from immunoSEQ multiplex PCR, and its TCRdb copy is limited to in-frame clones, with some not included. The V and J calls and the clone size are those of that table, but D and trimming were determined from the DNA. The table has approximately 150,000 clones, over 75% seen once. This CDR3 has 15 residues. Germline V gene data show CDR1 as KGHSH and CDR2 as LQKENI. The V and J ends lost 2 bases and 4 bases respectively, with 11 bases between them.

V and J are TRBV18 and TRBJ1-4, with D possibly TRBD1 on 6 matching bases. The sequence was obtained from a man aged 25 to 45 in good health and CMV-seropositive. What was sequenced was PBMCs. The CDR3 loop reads CASSPSGAFNEKLFF. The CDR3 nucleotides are TGTGCCAGCTCACCATCAGGGGCGTTTAATGAAAAACTGTTTTTT.